Included here is one T cell receptor (beta chain) sequence, with context. Its antigen is still unknown. The sample holds no much larger clone one base away, and base qualities are not on file. The data derive from a study of control samples from healthy donors and cancer patients (dated by TCRdb to 2020 to 2022). Library method: the immunoSEQ multiplex PCR assay. Entries here come from immuneACCESS through TCRdb and include only in-frame sequences with V and J called. Some clones fail to appear in such tables; in the studies checked, an unresolved V gene covers under half of the shortfall, and the cause of the remainder is unknown. A total of about 82,000 clones appear in this sample, roughly 86% of them only once. In total, the top ten clones hold 20% of the sample. The sequence came from a man over 45 in good health. Input material: blood.

This receptor has the CDR3 CASSVNRAADTQYF. The nucleotides read TGTGCCAGCAGCGTGAACAGGGCGGCAGATACGCAGTATTTT. The sequence is built from TRBV5-5 and TRBJ2-3; perhaps TRBD1 is the D gene, with 6 bases matching. Cut back by 4 bases and 4 bases, the V and J ends lie 13 bases apart. The CDR3 has 14 amino acids, counting the end cysteine and phenylalanine. The entry retains the CDR3 DNA only, 42 bases that are in frame from base 1. Looking up the germline V gene (reference sequence) yields CDR1 SGHKS and CDR2 YYEKEE.